A single sample is the source of the 20 T cell receptor beta chains below, sequenced in a study of naive and memory T cell subsets. The study's findings and limits: Possibly reflecting memory cells re-expressing CD45RA, a few larger clonotypes occurred in naive repertoires, especially CD8.

These receptors lack a known antigen. The beta constant-region primer was an equimolar mix of two oligonucleotides covering TRBC1 and TRBC2. Four rounds of PCR amplified the ligated cDNA using nested alpha and beta constant-region primers plus SP2. TCRdb passed the UMI-ligation and nested PCR reads through MiXCR, listing each CDR3 protein once. The data show 150,000 or so distinct CDR3 sequences, with about 20% seen just once and approximately 0.1% held by the top ten. Sequenced input: naive CD4+ T cells from blood. These receptors all stem from a human donor in good health.

This clonotype has at least ten counts. CDR3 DNA: TGCAGTGCTCAAATGACAGGGGCCTTGAACATTCAGTACTTC. Translating gives CSAQMTGALNIQYF. J is TRBJ2-4 and V is TRBV20-1, with 8 bases lining up with TRBD1. The CDR3 extends over 14 amino acids. V lost 5 bases, J lost 7 bases, and 10 bases stayed unmatched. Looked up from germline, CDR1 is DFQATT and CDR2 is SNEGSKA (reference sequence).

This sequence joins TRBV28 and TRBJ2-1, with 7 nucleotides matching TRBD1. The CDR3 spans 15 residues. Unmatched junction bases numbered 6, after V lost 7 bases and J lost 0 bases. Germline assignment: CDR1 MDHEN and CDR2 SYDVKM. CDR3 bases: TGTGCCAGCAAGAAAGGACAGGACTCCTACAATGAGCAGTTCTTC. Protein sequence: CASKKGQDSYNEQFF.

The chain couples TRBV28 to TRBJ2-7; the D gene is possibly TRBD1 (6 bases). This CDR3 spans 14 amino acids. CDR1 is MDHEN, CDR2 SYDVKM, per germline. Trimming shortened V by 5 bases and J by 5 bases, and 16 bases separated the two germline ends. DNA of the CDR3: TGTGCCAGCAGTCCGACACAGGGCCTAGACGAGCAGTACTTC. Protein sequence: CASSPTQGLDEQYF.

CDR3 coding DNA: TGTGCCAGTAGTATGACGGGCACTACAATCGATCAGTTCTTC. It translates to CASSMTGTTIDQFF. V usage is TRBV19 and J usage is TRBJ2-1; D remains unclear. V lost 3 bases and J lost 13, with 19 bases in between. From germline, CDR1 is LNHDA and CDR2 SQIVND (reference sequence). There are 14 residues in the CDR3.

The chain is built from TRBV4-3 and TRBJ2-2; 12 positions agree with TRBD2. The germline V gene encodes CDR1 LGHNA and CDR2 YSLEER. V shed 4 bases, J shed 6 bases, and the junction held 9 bases outside the gene matches. The CDR3 consists of 17 residues. DNA for the CDR3: TGCGCCAGCAGCCCGGCCCGACTAGCGGGAGATTCCGGGGAGCTGTTTTTT. As protein: CASSPARLAGDSGELFF.

The rearrangement uses TRBV6-1 and TRBJ2-3, with TRBD2 identical over 7 bases. Germline CDR1 reads MNHNS; CDR2 reads SASEGT. Trimming cost V 4 bases and J 0 bases; bases outside gene matches: 1. The CDR3 contains 14 residues. The CDR3 here is CASSGGGSTDTQYF. The CDR3 nucleotides read TGTGCCAGCAGTGGGGGGGGGAGCACAGATACGCAGTATTTT.

This clonotype was observed a handful of times. The chain has TRBV10-3 and TRBJ1-5; D is undetermined. CDR3 length: 12 residues. Trimming pared 10 bases from V and 6 bases from J, leaving 13 bases between. The germline V gene has CDR1 ENHRY and CDR2 SYGVKD. This CDR3 reads CATRQGLQPQHF. The CDR3 bases are TGTGCCACCAGACAAGGGCTTCAGCCCCAGCATTTT.

This rearrangement joins TRBV7-2 to TRBJ2-5; possible D gene TRBD2, 5 bases. The V gene lost 2 bases and the J gene lost 5 bases, with 12 bases spanning the gap. The CDR3 loop spans 14 amino acids. From germline, CDR1 is SGHTA and CDR2 FQGNSA. CDR3 in DNA: TGTGCCAGCAGCTTAAACGGGGTAATGGAGACCCAGTACTTC. Its translation is CASSLNGVMETQYF.

This clonotype was observed a few times. The gene calls are TRBV6-6 and TRBJ2-7; 10 nucleotides line up with TRBD1. V trimming: 6 bases; J trimming: 3 bases; junction bases outside the gene matches: 8. Germline V lookup: CDR1 MNHNY, CDR2 SVGAGI (reference sequence). This CDR3 is 15 amino acids long. DNA for the CDR3: TGTGCCAGCAGCAAGGACAGGGGGGCAATCTACGAGCAGTACTTC. It encodes CASSKDRGAIYEQYF.

The chain employs TRBV18 and TRBJ2-3, with D possibly TRBD1 on 6 matching bases. Germline loops: CDR1 KGHSH, CDR2 LQKENI. The CDR3 covers 13 residues. The germline V and J ends were trimmed by 6 bases and 2 bases, with 9 bases remaining between them. The CDR3 nucleotides read TGTGCCAGCTCTGACAGGACCACAGATACGCAGTATTTT. This translates into CASSDRTTDTQYF.

The chain is built from TRBV28 and TRBJ2-3, with 8 bases aligning to TRBD2. V lost 6 bases, J lost 6 bases, and 14 bases stayed unmatched. The CDR3 covers 16 residues. CDR1 MDHEN and CDR2 SYDVKM come from the germline V gene. CDR3 sequence: CASSTRASGFWDTQYF. CDR3 bases: TGTGCCAGCAGCACCCGCGCTAGCGGGTTTTGGGATACGCAGTATTTT.

The sample holds many counts of this clonotype. This rearrangement joins TRBV14 to TRBJ2-2, with D possibly TRBD2 on 5 matching bases. Germline loops: CDR1 SGHDN, CDR2 FVKESK. The V gene lost 0 bases and the J gene lost 4 bases, with 12 bases spanning the gap. This CDR3 has 16 residues. This CDR3 is CASSQDLPAVTGELFF. The DNA for the CDR3 is TGTGCCAGCAGCCAAGATCTGCCAGCGGTCACCGGGGAGCTGTTTTTT.

This chain joins TRBV12-3 or TRBV12-4 and TRBJ2-5; 8 bases are a match to TRBD2. Germline trimming cut 4 bases from V and 5 bases from J; bases unmatched to any gene: 12. This CDR3 contains 16 residues. The DNA of the CDR3 is TGTGCCAGCAGTTCCCAGGGTAGCGGGAAGCGCGAGACCCAGTACTTC. Its protein product is CASSSQGSGKRETQYF.

This clonotype was seen only a few times. V and J are TRBV29-1 and TRBJ2-2; TRBD1 is a possible D gene (6 bases). The germline gives CDR1 SQVTM, CDR2 ANQGSEA. The CDR3 is 15 residues long. Trimming removed 7 bases at V and 5 bases at J, with 20 bases between. The CDR3 reads CSATGASPGTGELFF. The CDR3 nucleotides read TGCAGCGCGACAGGAGCATCCCCCGGGACCGGGGAGCTGTTTTTT.

The rearrangement links TRBV5-4 to TRBJ2-5, with a possible D match to TRBD2 (6 bases). The germline V gene has CDR1 SGHNT and CDR2 YYREEE (reference sequence). This CDR3 comprises 16 residues. V lost 5 bases and J 5 bases, leaving 22 bases between the germline ends. The chain's CDR3 is CASSFQTRRGLETQYF. For the CDR3, the DNA is TGTGCCAGCAGTTTCCAAACTCGGCGGGGATTGGAGACCCAGTACTTC.

V usage is TRBV7-6 and J usage is TRBJ2-1; TRBD2 matches at 9 bases. V lost 5 bases to trimming and J lost 4 bases; unmatched junction nucleotides: 12. This CDR3 has 17 amino acids. CDR1 is SGHVS, CDR2 FNYEAQ, per germline. The CDR3: CASSPFPSSGVYNEQFF. DNA of the CDR3: TGTGCCAGCAGCCCCTTCCCCTCTAGCGGGGTTTACAATGAGCAGTTCTTC. Using reference TRBV7-6 and TRBJ2-1 for the parts outside the CDR3, the full variable domain is GAGVSQSPRYKVTKRGQDVALRCDPISGHVSLYWYRQALGQGPEFLTYFNYEAQQDKSGLPNDRFSAERPEGSISTLTIQRTEQRDSAMYRCASSPFPSSGVYNEQFFGPGTRLTVL.

The chain is built from TRBV9 and TRBJ2-3, with 8 bases identical to TRBD1. Germline CDR1 SGDLS, CDR2 YYNGEE. J gave up 6 bases and V 6 bases, and 12 bases lay outside the gene matches. There are 15 residues in the CDR3. CDR3 bases: TGTGCCAGCACCGGCTGGGACAGGTTTTCGGATACGCAGTATTTT. Its protein is CASTGWDRFSDTQYF.

The rearrangement uses TRBV5-1 and TRBJ2-5; perhaps TRBD2 as D (5 bases). Germline V CDR1 and CDR2: SGHRS, YFSETQ. Trimming pared 0 bases from V and 5 bases from J, leaving 11 bases between. The CDR3 has 14 residues. This chain's CDR3 is CASSLGGSRETQYF. For the CDR3, the DNA is TGCGCCAGCAGCTTGGGAGGGTCCCGGGAGACCCAGTACTTC. Combining the CDR3 with reference TRBV5-1 and TRBJ2-5 gives the whole variable domain KAGVTQTPRYLIKTRGQQVTLSCSPISGHRSVSWYQQTPGQGLQFLFEYFSETQRNKGNFPGRFSGRQFSNSRSEMNVSTLELGDSALYLCASSLGGSRETQYFGPGTRLLVL.

V usage is TRBV28 and J usage is TRBJ2-1; 8 nucleotides match TRBD1. CDR3 length: 15 residues. Germline V gene data show CDR1 as MDHEN and CDR2 as SYDVKM. The J segment lost 7 bases and the V segment lost 3 bases, leaving 8 bases of the junction unmatched. As DNA, the CDR3 is TGTGCCAGCAGTTTGACAGGGGCCAAGAGTAATGAGCAGTTCTTC. This sequence encodes CASSLTGAKSNEQFF. The variable domain in full, with the rest retrieved from reference TRBV28 and TRBJ2-1, is DVKVTQSSRYLVKRTGEKVFLECVQDMDHENMFWYRQDPGLGLRLIYFSYDVKMKEKGDIPEGYSVSREKKERFSLILESASTNQTSMYLCASSLTGAKSNEQFFGPGTRLTVL.

This CDR3 reads CASRDAGKANEQFF. For the CDR3, the DNA is TGTGCCAGCAGAGATGCGGGGAAAGCCAATGAGCAGTTCTTC. The rearrangement joins TRBV6-5 to TRBJ2-1, with a tentative D call TRBD2 (6 bases). The CDR3 runs to 14 residues. Germline V gene sequence: CDR1 MNHEY, CDR2 SVGAGI. Trimming shortened V by 6 bases and J by 6 bases, and 15 bases separated the two germline ends.